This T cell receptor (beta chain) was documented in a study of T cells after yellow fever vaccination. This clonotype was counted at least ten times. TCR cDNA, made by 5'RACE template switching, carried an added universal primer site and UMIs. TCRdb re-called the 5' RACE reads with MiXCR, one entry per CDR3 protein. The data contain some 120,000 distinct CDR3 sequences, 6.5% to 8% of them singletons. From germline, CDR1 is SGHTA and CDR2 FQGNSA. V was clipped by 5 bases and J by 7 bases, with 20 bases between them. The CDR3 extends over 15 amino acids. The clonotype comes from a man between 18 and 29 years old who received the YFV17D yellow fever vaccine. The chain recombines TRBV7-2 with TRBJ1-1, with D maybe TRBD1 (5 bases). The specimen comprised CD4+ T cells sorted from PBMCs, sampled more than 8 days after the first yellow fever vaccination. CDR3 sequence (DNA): TGTGCCAGCAGCCCCGGGCGTGGGTTGGGGGGTGAAGCTTTCTTT. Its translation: CASSPGRGLGGEAFF.